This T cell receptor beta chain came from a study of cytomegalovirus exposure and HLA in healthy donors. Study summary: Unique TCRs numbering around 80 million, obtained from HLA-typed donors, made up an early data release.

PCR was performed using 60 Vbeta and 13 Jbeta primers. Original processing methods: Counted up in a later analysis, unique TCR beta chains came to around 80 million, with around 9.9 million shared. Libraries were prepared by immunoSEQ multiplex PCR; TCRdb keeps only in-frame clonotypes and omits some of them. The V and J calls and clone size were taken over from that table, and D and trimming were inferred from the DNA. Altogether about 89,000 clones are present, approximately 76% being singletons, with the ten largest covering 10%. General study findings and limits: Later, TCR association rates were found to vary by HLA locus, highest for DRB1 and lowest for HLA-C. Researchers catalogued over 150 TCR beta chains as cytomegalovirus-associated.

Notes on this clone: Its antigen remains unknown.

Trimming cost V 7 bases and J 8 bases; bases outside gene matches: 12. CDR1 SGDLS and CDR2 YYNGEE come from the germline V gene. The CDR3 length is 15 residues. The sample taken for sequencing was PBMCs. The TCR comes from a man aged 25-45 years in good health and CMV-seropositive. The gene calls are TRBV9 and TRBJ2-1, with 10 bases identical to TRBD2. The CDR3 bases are TGTGCCAGCTCAGACCAGCGGGGGGGCATCGATGAGCAGTTCTTC. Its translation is CASSDQRGGIDEQFF.